These T cell receptor beta chains were read from a single sample in a study of blood T cell repertoires in COVID-19. The data were produced by immunoSEQ multiplex PCR, yet TCRdb's version contains in-frame clones alone and is incomplete. The sample includes 140,000 to 150,000 clones, 80% to 85% of them seen just once. The source material was peripheral blood. The origin of the receptors is a man aged 30 to 45 with COVID-19, enrolled during active disease. The CDR3 runs from the conserved cysteine through the conserved F or W. The D gene is left open where the match is weak. Rows may omit the clone size; those that give it use once, few, many or a size class.

j_gene,v_gene,d_gene,abundance,CDR3nt,CDR3aa
TRBJ2-1,TRBV7-2,TRBD2,.,TGTGCCAGCAGCTTAGAACTAGCGGTTTCCTACAATGAGCAGTTCTTC,CASSLELAVSYNEQFF
TRBJ1-5,TRBV2,.,.,TGTGCCAGCAGTGAGCGGTGGGGAGGCAATCAGCCCCAGCATTTT,CASSERWGGNQPQHF
TRBJ2-5,TRBV10-1,.,.,TGCGCCAGCGGCTCGGACAAGAGCCAAGAGACCCAGTACTTC,CASGSDKSQETQYF
TRBJ1-2,TRBV10-3,.,.,TGTGCCATCAGTGCAGGGGAAGGGGATGGCTACACCTTC,CAISAGEGDGYTF
TRBJ2-6,TRBV5-5,.,.,TGTGCCAGCAGTAGGGGTTCTGGGGCCAACGTCCTGACTTTC,CASSRGSGANVLTF
TRBJ1-1,TRBV5-6,.,.,TGTGCCAGCAGCTTTTCCGACAGCCAAGCTTTCTTT,CASSFSDSQAFF
TRBJ1-2,TRBV14,.,.,TGTGCCAGCAGCCAAGAGGCCTATGGCTACACCTTC,CASSQEAYGYTF
TRBJ1-3,TRBV24-1,.,many,TGTGCCACCAGGACAGGTGGAAACACCATATATTTT,CATRTGGNTIYF
TRBJ2-2,TRBV5-4,.,once,TGTGCCAGTGGGGCCCATGAAACCGGGGAGCTGTTTTTT,CASGAHETGELFF
TRBJ1-3,TRBV28,.,.,TGTGCCAGCAGTTTATTAGCCAGGGCGACTGGAAACACCATATATTTT,CASSLLARATGNTIYF
TRBJ2-6,TRBV27,TRBD2,.,TGTGCCAGCAGTGAATTGGGACTAGCGGGAGTCCGGGCTGGGGCCAACGTCCTGACTTTC,CASSELGLAGVRAGANVLTF
TRBJ2-7,TRBV7-2,TRBD1,few,TGTGCCAGCAGCCCGTCCGGGACAGGTAACTCCTACGAGCAGTACTTC,CASSPSGTGNSYEQYF
TRBJ2-4,TRBV12-5,.,.,TGTGCTAGTGGTTTAGTTCGACTAACTCTAGCCAAAAACATTCAGTACTTC,CASGLVRLTLAKNIQYF
TRBJ2-7,TRBV28,.,.,TGTGCCAGCGGGCGACAGGCGCCCTACGAGCAGTACTTC,CASGRQAPYEQYF
TRBJ1-2,TRBV7-2,TRBD1,.,TGTGCCAGCAGCTTAACAGGGGGCGCATTTAGAGGCTACACCTTC,CASSLTGGAFRGYTF
TRBJ2-5,TRBV11-3,.,.,TGTGCCAGCAGCTTAGCCGAAATTGAAGCGGGTGGTAAAACAGAGACCCAGTACTTC,CASSLAEIEAGGKTETQYF
TRBJ1-2,TRBV6-6,.,few,TGTGCCAGCAGTTATGTCCAGGGTCCCAATGGCTACACCTTC,CASSYVQGPNGYTF
TRBJ2-7,TRBV2,TRBD2,.,TGTGCCAGCAGTGGCGGGACTAGCGCCTCCTACGAGCAGTACTTC,CASSGGTSASYEQYF
TRBJ1-1,TRBV30,TRBD1,.,TGTGCCTGGAGTGATGCCGGGACAGGGGGTTACACTGAAGCTTTCTTT,CAWSDAGTGGYTEAFF
TRBJ1-2,TRBV25-1,TRBD1,.,TGTGCCAGCAGTGATTGGGGGACAGGGAGTGGCTACACCTTC,CASSDWGTGSGYTF
TRBJ2-7,TRBV28,.,once,TGTGCCAGCAGTTTACAGAACAGGGACGAGCAGTACTTC,CASSLQNRDEQYF
TRBJ1-1,TRBV10-3,TRBD1,.,TGTGCCATCAACTCAGACAGGGGAAACACTGAAGCTTTCTTT,CAINSDRGNTEAFF
TRBJ1-4,TRBV5-1,TRBD1,.,TGCGCCAGCAGCCTCGGGACAGGGGGCACTAATGAAAAACTGTTTTTT,CASSLGTGGTNEKLFF
TRBJ2-1,TRBV10-1,TRBD2,.,TGCGCCAGCAGTGAGTCTGGGAGGGTCAATGAGCAGTTCTTC,CASSESGRVNEQFF
TRBJ2-1,TRBV28,TRBD2,.,TGTGCCAGCAGTTCCCCGAGGGAGCGGGAGGGCATTGAGCAGTTCTTC,CASSSPREREGIEQFF
TRBJ2-1,TRBV18,TRBD1,.,TGTGCCAGCTCACCGCAGACCGGGACAGGGGTGAATGAGCAGTTCTTC,CASSPQTGTGVNEQFF
TRBJ2-7,TRBV5-4,TRBD2,.,TGTGCCAGCAGCGTTTCGGGAGGGCTCTACGAGCAGTACTTC,CASSVSGGLYEQYF
TRBJ2-7,TRBV6-5,TRBD1,once,TGTGCCAGCAGTAACGGACAGGGCTACGAGCAGTACTTC,CASSNGQGYEQYF
TRBJ1-1,TRBV28,TRBD1,.,TGTGCCAGCAGATTTTCCGGGACAGGGGGCACTGAAGCTTTCTTT,CASRFSGTGGTEAFF
TRBJ1-3,TRBV19,.,.,TGTGCCAGTAGTTTCGCCGGGGACACCATATATTTT,CASSFAGDTIYF
TRBJ2-1,TRBV19,.,.,TGTGCCAGTAGTAGGCAGGGGGGCTCCTACAATGAGCAGTTCTTC,CASSRQGGSYNEQFF
TRBJ2-7,TRBV5-1,TRBD2,.,TGCGCCAGCAGCCCCTCAGCGGGAGGGGCGGGCGAGCAGTACTTC,CASSPSAGGAGEQYF
TRBJ2-7,TRBV19,TRBD1,.,TGTGCCAGTAGTAAATCGACAGGGAACGAGCAGTACTTC,CASSKSTGNEQYF
TRBJ2-3,TRBV20-1,TRBD2,once,TGCAGTGCTAGTCCGACTAGCGGAAACACAGATACGCAGTATTTT,CSASPTSGNTDTQYF
TRBJ1-2,TRBV4-2,.,.,TGTGCCAGCAGCCAAGAGGGGGGAGGGCGTGGCTACACCTTC,CASSQEGGGRGYTF
TRBJ2-3,TRBV27,.,.,TGTGCCAGCAGTCCCCGGGGATCTAGCACAGATACGCAGTATTTT,CASSPRGSSTDTQYF
TRBJ2-2,TRBV11-3,.,.,TGTGCCAGCAGCTTAGATTCGTCGCGCGGCGGGGAGCTGTTTTTT,CASSLDSSRGGELFF
TRBJ1-2,TRBV7-2,TRBD1,.,TGTGCCAGCAGCCCCGACAGGGGAGGTTATGGCTACACCTTC,CASSPDRGGYGYTF
TRBJ2-2,TRBV29-1,TRBD1,.,TGCAGCGTCCTACCAGGGGGCACCGGGGAGCTGTTTTTT,CSVLPGGTGELFF
TRBJ2-2,TRBV2,TRBD1,.,TGTGCCAGCAGTGAAAGGACAGGGGGAGGGACCGGGGAGCTGTTTTTT,CASSERTGGGTGELFF
TRBJ1-1,TRBV5-5,.,.,TGTGCCAGCAGCCTGTCCGGGGTAGTTGAAGCTTTCTTT,CASSLSGVVEAFF
TRBJ2-5,TRBV23-1,TRBD1,.,TGCGCCAGCAGTCGCCCCGGGACAGGTGGTCAAGAGACCCAGTACTTC,CASSRPGTGGQETQYF
TRBJ2-1,TRBV19,.,.,TGTGCCAGTAGTATAGGGGCAGGATCTAATGAGCAGTTCTTC,CASSIGAGSNEQFF
TRBJ2-3,TRBV9,TRBD2,.,TGTGCCAGCAGCGTAGGGACTAGCGGGAGCACAGATACGCAGTATTTT,CASSVGTSGSTDTQYF
TRBJ1-1,TRBV9,TRBD1,few,TGTGCCAGCAGCGGCATGACAGGGGTGGGTGAAGCTTTCTTT,CASSGMTGVGEAFF